The clone carrying this T cell receptor (beta chain) was seen a handful of times. The antigen is undetermined. The record originates from a study of regulatory T cells in long-lasting Graves disease. Study background: Persistent cases took antithyroid drugs over 5 years and stayed TSH receptor antibody positive. The study, taken as a whole, reports: Among persistent patients, a larger number of public clonotypes were shared (around 2,700) than among newly diagnosed patients (about 970). Graves' patients with persistent disease showed TCR diversity lower than patients newly diagnosed.

Time point in this sample: persistent/refractory GD, antithyroid drugs over 5 years with positive TRAb. There was RNA extracted from PBMCs, and the TCR library was made from it. Germline loops: CDR1 ENHRY, CDR2 SYGVKD. This CDR3 has 12 amino acids. The ends were cut back, 6 bases at V and 5 bases at J, with 8 bases in the middle. iRepertoire HTBI primers and Arm-PCR of CDR3 regions built TCR beta libraries. In the study's own analysis: Looking across samples, the authors found 55 to 70 TRBV and 14 to 15 TRBJ segments. TCRdb recomputed calls from the multiplex PCR reads with MiXCR, one row per CDR3 protein. Here the V and J calls rest on TCRdb's processing, not on the authors' analysis. This sample has fewer than 550,000 distinct CDR3 sequences; 20% to 25% occur once, and the top ten carry 6.5% to 9%.

The chain has TRBV10-3 and TRBJ1-5; D is undetermined. This TCR derives from a female donor with Graves disease. Sequenced here: peripheral blood mononuclear cells (PBMCs), sampled when the disease was refractory, from a patient treated with antithyroid drugs. The CDR3 DNA is TGTGCCATCAGGGACCCCGATCAGCCCCAGCATTTT. It yields the protein CAIRDPDQPQHF.